The clone carrying this T cell receptor (beta chain) was counted a single time. As handled by the study authors: Using reference gene primer amplification, nucleated cell counts were estimated. Libraries were prepared by immunoSEQ multiplex PCR; TCRdb keeps only in-frame clonotypes and omits some of them. Clone size and V and J calls were adopted from that table, with D and trimming inferred from the DNA. The sample holds 35,000 to 45,000 clones, approximately 91% seen once. The data are from a study of blood T cell repertoires in COVID-19. Study as a whole: Acute and convalescent COVID-19 specimens originated in the United States, Italy and Spain.

Germline V gives CDR1 SNHLY, CDR2 FYNNEI. With 7 bases removed from V and 5 bases from J, the gap between germline ends came to 11 bases. This CDR3 has 12 residues. This rearrangement joins TRBV2 to TRBJ2-5, with a possible D match to TRBD1 (6 bases). This sequence was found in a human donor in a cohort sampled during active COVID-19. The material sequenced was peripheral blood. The CDR3 DNA reads TGTGCCAGCATCACAACAGGGGAGACCCAGTACTTC. Translated: CASITTGETQYF.